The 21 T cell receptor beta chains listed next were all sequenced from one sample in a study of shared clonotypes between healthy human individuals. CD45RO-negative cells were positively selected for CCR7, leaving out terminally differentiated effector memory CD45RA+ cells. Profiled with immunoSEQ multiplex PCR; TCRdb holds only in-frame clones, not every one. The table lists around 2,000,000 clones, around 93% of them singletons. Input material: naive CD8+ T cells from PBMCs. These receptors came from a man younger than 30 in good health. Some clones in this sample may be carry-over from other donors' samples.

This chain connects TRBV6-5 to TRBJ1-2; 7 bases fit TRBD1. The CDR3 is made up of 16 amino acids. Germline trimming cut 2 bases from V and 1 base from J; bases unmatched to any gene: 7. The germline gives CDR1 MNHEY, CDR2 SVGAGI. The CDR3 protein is CASSYNSWDSNYGYTF. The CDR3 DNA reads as TGTGCCAGCAGTTACAACTCCTGGGACAGTAACTATGGCTACACCTTC.

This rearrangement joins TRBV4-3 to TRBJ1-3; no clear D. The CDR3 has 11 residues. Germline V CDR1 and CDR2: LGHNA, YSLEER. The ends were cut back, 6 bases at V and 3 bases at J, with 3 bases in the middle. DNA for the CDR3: TGCGCCAGCAGTAGTGGAAACACCATATATTTT. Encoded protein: CASSSGNTIYF.

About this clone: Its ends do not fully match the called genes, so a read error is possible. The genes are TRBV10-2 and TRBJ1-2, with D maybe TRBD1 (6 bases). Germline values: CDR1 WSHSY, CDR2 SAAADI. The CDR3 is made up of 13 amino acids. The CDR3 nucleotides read TGCGCCAGAAGTGAGTCGGAGAGGGGGGGCTACACCTTC. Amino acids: CARSESERGGYTF.

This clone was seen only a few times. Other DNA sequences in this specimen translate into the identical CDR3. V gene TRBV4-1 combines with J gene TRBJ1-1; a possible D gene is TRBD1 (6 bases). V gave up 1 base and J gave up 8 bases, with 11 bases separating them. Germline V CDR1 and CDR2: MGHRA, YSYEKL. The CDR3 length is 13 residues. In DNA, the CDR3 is TGCGCCAGCAGCCAAGGCCAAGGGACAGAAGCTTTCTTT. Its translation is CASSQGQGTEAFF.

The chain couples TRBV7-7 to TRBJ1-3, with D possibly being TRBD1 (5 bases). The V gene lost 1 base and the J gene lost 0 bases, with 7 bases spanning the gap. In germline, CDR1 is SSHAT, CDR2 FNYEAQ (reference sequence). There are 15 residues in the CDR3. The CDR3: CASSLDGGSGNTIYF. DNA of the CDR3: TGTGCCAGCAGCTTAGACGGGGGCTCTGGAAACACCATATATTTT.

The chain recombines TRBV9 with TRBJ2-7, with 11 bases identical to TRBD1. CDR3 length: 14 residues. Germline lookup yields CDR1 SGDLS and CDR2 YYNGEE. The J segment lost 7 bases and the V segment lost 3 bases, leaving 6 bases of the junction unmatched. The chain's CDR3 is CASSAGQGAGEQYF. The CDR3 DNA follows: TGTGCCAGCAGCGCAGGACAGGGGGCTGGGGAGCAGTACTTC.

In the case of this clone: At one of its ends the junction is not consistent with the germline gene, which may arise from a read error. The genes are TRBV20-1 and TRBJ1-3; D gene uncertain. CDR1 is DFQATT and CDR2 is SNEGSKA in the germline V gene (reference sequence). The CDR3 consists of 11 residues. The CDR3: CSARDERPHDF. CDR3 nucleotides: TGCAGTGCTAGAGATGAAAGGCCTCATGATTTT.

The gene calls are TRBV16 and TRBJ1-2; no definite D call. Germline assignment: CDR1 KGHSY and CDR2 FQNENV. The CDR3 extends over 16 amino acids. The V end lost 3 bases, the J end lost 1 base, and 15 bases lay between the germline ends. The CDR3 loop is CASSQTLGAFNYGYTF. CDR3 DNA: TGTGCCAGCAGCCAGACGCTGGGAGCCTTTAACTATGGCTACACCTTC.

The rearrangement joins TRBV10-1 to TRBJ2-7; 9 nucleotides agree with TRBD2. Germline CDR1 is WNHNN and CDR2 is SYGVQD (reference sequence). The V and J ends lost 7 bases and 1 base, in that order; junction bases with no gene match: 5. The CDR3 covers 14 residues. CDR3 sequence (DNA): TGCGCCAGCAAAGAGACTAGCGGATCCTACGAGCAGTACTTC. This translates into CASKETSGSYEQYF.

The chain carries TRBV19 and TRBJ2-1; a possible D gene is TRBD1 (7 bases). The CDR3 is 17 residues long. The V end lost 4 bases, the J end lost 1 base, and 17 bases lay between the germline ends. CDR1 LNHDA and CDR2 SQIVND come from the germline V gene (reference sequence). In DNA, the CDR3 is TGTGCCAGTAGTACCTGGGTGGCAGGGGGGTCCTACAATGAGCAGTTCTTC. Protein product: CASSTWVAGGSYNEQFF.

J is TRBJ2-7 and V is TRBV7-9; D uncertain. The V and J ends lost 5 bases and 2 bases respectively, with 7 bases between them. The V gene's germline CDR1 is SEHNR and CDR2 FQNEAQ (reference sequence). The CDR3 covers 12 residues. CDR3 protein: CASSNSPYEQYF. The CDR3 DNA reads TGTGCCAGCAGCAACAGCCCCTACGAGCAGTACTTC.

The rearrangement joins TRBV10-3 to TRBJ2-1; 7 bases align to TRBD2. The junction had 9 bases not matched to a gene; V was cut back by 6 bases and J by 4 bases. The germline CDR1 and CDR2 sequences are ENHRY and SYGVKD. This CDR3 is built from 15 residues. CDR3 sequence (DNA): TGTGCCATCAGATACGCGGCTAGCGGATACAATGAGCAGTTCTTC. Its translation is CAIRYAASGYNEQFF.

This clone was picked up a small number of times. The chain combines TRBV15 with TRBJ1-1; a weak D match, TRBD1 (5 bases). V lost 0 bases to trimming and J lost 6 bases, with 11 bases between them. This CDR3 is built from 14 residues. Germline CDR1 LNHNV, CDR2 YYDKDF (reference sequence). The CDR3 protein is CATSREADRAEAFF. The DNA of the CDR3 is TGTGCCACCAGCAGAGAAGCAGACAGAGCTGAAGCTTTCTTT.

Here the CDR3 reads CASSSRDRGLEKLFF. The DNA for the CDR3 is TGCGCCAGCAGCTCGCGGGACAGGGGACTTGAAAAACTGTTTTTT. The V and J genes are TRBV5-1 and TRBJ1-4; 10 bases align to TRBD1. Germline V gene sequence: CDR1 SGHRS, CDR2 YFSETQ. The junction had 6 bases not matched to a gene; V was cut back by 3 bases and J by 7 bases. The CDR3 runs 15 residues.

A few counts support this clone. The CDR3 loop is CASGTNSGDVSSYNEQFF. In DNA form, the CDR3 reads TGTGCCAGCGGAACAAATTCTGGGGACGTGAGCTCCTACAATGAGCAGTTCTTC. V usage is TRBV7-9 and J usage is TRBJ2-1; D may match TRBD1 or TRBD2 (5 bases each). The CDR3 covers 18 residues. V was clipped by 8 bases and J by 0 bases, with 23 bases between them. The V gene's germline CDR1 is SEHNR and CDR2 FQNEAQ (reference sequence). The variable domain in full, with the rest retrieved from reference TRBV7-9 and TRBJ2-1, is DTGVSQNPRHKITKRGQNVTFRCDPISEHNRLYWYRQTLGQGPEFLTYFQNEAQLEKSRLLSDRFSAERPKGSFSTLEIQRTEQGDSAMYLCASGTNSGDVSSYNEQFFGPGTRLTVL.

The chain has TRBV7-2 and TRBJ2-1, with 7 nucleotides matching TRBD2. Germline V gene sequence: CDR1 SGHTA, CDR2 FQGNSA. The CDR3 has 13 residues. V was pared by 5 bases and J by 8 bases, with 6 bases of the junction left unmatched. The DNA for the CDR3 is TGTGCCAGCAGCCCTTGGGGAGGGGATGAGCAGTTCTTC. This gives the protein CASSPWGGDEQFF. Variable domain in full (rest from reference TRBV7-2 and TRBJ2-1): GAGVSQSPSNKVTEKGKDVELRCDPISGHTALYWYRQSLGQGLEFLIYFQGNSAPDKSGLPSDRFSAERTGGSVSTLTIQRTQQEDSAVYLCASSPWGGDEQFFGPGTRLTVL.

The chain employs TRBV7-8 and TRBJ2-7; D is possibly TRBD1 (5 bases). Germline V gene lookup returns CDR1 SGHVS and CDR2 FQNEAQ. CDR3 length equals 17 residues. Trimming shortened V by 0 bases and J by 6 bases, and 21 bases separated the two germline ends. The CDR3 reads CASSLAQAGPIYREQYF. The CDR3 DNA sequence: TGTGCCAGCAGCTTAGCGCAGGCAGGGCCTATTTACCGCGAGCAGTACTTC.

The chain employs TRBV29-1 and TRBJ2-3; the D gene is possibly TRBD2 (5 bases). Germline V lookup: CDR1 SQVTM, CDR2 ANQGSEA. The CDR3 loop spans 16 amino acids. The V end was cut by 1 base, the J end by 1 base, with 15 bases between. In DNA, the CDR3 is TGCAGCGTTGAAGGGACTTCAGAGGGTGGCACAGATACGCAGTATTTT. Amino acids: CSVEGTSEGGTDTQYF.

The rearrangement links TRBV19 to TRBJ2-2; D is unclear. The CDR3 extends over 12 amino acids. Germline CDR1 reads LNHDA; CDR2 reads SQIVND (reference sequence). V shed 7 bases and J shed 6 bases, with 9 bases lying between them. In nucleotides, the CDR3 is TGTGCCAGTATTAGGCCCCCCGGGGAGCTGTTTTTT. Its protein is CASIRPPGELFF.

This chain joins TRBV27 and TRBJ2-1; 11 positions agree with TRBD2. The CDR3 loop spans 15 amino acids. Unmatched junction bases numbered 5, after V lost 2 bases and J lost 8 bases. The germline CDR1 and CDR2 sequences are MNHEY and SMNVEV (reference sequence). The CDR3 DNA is TGTGCCAGCAGTTTAACTAGCGGGAGCTTGGATGAGCAGTTCTTC. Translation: CASSLTSGSLDEQFF.

The CDR3 DNA is TGTGCCAGCAGCCCCCTTGTGGGGGAAGCTTTCTTT. As protein: CASSPLVGEAFF. The J gene is TRBJ1-1, the V gene TRBV7-9; no clear D gene. Trimming took off 5 bases at V and 8 bases at J, with 12 bases between the two ends. From germline, CDR1 is SEHNR and CDR2 FQNEAQ (reference sequence). The CDR3 extends over 12 amino acids.